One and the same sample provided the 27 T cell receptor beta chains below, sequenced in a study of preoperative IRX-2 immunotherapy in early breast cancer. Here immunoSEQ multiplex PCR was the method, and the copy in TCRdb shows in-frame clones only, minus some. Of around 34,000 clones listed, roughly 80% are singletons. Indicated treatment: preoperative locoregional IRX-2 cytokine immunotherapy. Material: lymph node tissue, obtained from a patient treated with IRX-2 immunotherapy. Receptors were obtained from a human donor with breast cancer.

CDR3 loop: CASSSGGTGSEKLFF. CDR3 DNA: TGTGCCAGCAGCTCCGGAGGGACAGGGAGTGAAAAACTGTTTTTT. The chain combines TRBV7-6 with TRBJ1-4; 9 nucleotides match TRBD1. The germline CDR1 and CDR2 sequences are SGHVS and FNYEAQ. The V gene end was trimmed by 4 bases and the J gene end by 7 bases; junction bases not matched to a gene: 7. This CDR3 comprises 15 residues.

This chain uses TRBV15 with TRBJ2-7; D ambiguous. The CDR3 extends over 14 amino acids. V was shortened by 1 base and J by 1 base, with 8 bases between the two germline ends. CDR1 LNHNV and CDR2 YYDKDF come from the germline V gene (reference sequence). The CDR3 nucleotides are TGTGCCACCAGCAGAGGCCAGGAGTCCTACGAGCAGTACTTC. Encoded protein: CATSRGQESYEQYF.

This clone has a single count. The CDR3 region is CASQPPGNQPQHF. CDR3 bases: TGTGCCAGCCAGCCCCCGGGCAATCAGCCCCAGCATTTT. The rearrangement uses TRBV28 and TRBJ1-5; D not certain. Germline values: CDR1 MDHEN, CDR2 SYDVKM. The length of the CDR3 is 13 residues. V was clipped by 8 bases and J by 2 bases, with 10 bases between them.

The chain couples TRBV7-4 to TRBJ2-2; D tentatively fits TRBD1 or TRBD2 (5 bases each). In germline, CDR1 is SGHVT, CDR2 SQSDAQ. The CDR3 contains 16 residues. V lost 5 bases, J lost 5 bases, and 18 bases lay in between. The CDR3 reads CASSATGTGGTGELFF. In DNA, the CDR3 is TGTGCCAGCAGCGCCACCGGGACCGGAGGTACCGGGGAGCTGTTTTTT.

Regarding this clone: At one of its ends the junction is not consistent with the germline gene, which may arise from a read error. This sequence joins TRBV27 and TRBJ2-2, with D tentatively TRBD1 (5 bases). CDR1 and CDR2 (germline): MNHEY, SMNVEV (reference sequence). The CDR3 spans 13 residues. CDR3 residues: CAISDRRLGELFF. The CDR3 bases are TGTGCCATCAGTGACAGACGTCTCGGGGAGCTGTTTTTT.

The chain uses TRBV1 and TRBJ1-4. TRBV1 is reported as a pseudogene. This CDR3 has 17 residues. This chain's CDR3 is CASSQGRRGATNEKLFF. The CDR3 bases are TGCGCCAGCAGCCAAGGCCGGCGAGGCGCAACTAATGAAAAACTGTTTTTT.

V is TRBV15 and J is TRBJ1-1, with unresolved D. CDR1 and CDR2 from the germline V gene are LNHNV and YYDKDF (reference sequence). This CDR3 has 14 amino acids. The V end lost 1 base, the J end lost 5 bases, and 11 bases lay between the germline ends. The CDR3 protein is CATSRGGIRTEAFF. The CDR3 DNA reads TGTGCCACCAGCAGAGGCGGGATTCGAACTGAAGCTTTCTTT. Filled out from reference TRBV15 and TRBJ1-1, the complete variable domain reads DAMVIQNPRYQVTQFGKPVTLSCSQTLNHNVMYWYQQKSSQAPKLLFHYYDKDFNNEADTPDNFQSRRPNTSFCFLDIRSPGLGDTAMYLCATSRGGIRTEAFFGQGTRLTVV.

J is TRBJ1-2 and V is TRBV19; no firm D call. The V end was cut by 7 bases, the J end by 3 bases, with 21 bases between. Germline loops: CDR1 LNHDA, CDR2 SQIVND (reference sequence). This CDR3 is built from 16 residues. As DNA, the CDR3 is TGTGCCAGTACCACGCCGACCGGAAAATCTTACTATGGCTACACCTTC. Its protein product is CASTTPTGKSYYGYTF.

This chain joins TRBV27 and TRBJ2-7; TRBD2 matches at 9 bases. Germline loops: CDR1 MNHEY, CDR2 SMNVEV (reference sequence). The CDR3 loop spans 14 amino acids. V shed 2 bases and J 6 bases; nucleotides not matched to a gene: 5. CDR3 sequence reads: CASSLRAGGLEQYF. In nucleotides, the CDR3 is TGTGCCAGCAGTTTAAGGGCGGGAGGGCTCGAGCAGTACTTC.

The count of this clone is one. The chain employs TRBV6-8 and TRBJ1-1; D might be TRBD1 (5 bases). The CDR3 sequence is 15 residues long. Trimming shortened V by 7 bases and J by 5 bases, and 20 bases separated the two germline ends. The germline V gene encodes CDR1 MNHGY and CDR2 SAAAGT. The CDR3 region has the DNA TGTGCCAGCATTAACACTTACCTAGGGGATACTGAAGCTTTCTTT. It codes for CASINTYLGDTEAFF.

Here the CDR3 reads CAITPGVGVNTEAFF. The CDR3 DNA follows: TGTGCCATCACCCCCGGGGTCGGGGTGAACACTGAAGCTTTCTTT. The chain recombines TRBV10-3 with TRBJ1-1; D call uncertain. This CDR3 region has 15 residues. Germline CDR1 ENHRY, CDR2 SYGVKD. V lost 7 bases to trimming and J lost 0 bases, with 15 bases between them.

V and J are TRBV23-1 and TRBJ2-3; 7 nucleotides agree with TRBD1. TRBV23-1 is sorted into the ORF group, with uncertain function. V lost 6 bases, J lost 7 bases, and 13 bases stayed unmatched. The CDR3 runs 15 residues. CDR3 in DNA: TGCGCCAGCAGCCTGACAGGGCCAATTTTATATACGCAGTATTTT. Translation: CASSLTGPILYTQYF.

This CDR3 is CASSRQGLPPETQYF. CDR3 nucleotides: TGCGCCAGCAGCCGACAGGGACTACCTCCGGAGACCCAGTACTTC. This chain joins TRBV4-1 and TRBJ2-5, with D tentatively TRBD1 or TRBD2 (7 bases each). Looked up from germline, CDR1 is MGHRA and CDR2 is YSYEKL. The CDR3 runs 15 residues. V lost 4 bases to trimming and J lost 5 bases, with 17 bases between them.

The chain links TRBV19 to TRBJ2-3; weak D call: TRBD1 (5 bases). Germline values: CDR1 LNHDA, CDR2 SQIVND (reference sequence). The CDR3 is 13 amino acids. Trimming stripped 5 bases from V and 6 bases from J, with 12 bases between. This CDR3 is CASSPPPGDTQYF. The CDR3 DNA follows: TGTGCCAGTAGTCCCCCACCAGGGGATACGCAGTATTTT.

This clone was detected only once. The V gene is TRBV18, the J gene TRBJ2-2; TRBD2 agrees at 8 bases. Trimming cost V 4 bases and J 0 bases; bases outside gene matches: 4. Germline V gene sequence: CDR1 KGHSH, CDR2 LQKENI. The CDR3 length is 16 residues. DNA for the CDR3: TGTGCCAGCTCACAGACTAGCGCACCGAACACCGGGGAGCTGTTTTTT. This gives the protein CASSQTSAPNTGELFF.

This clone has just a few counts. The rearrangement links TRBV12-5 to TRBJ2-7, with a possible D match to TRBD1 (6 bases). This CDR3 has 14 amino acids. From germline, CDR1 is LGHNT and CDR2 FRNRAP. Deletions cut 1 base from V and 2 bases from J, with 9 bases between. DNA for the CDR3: TGTGCTAGTGGTTTGGGATCAGGGGCCTACGAGCAGTACTTC. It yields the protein CASGLGSGAYEQYF.

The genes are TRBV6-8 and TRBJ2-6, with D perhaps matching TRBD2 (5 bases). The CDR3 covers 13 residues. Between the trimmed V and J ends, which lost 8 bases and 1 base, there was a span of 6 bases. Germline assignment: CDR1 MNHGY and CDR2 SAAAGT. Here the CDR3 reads CASGGSGANVLTF. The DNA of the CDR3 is TGTGCCAGCGGAGGATCTGGGGCCAACGTCCTGACTTTC.

CDR3 coding DNA: TGTGCCAGCAGCCCCGACGGGACCACCCTATACGGGCAGTATTTT. It specifies CASSPDGTTLYGQYF. This sequence joins TRBV11-3 and TRBJ2-3; D possibly matches TRBD1 or TRBD2 (5 bases each). The length of the CDR3 is 15 residues. In germline, CDR1 is SGHNT, CDR2 YENEEA. V lost 5 bases to trimming and J lost 11 bases, with 23 bases between them.

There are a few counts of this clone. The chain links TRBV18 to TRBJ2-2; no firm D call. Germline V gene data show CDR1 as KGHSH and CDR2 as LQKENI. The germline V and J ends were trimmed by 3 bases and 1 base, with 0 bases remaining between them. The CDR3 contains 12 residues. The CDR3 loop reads CASSPNTGELFF. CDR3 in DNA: TGTGCCAGCTCACCGAACACCGGGGAGCTGTTTTTT.

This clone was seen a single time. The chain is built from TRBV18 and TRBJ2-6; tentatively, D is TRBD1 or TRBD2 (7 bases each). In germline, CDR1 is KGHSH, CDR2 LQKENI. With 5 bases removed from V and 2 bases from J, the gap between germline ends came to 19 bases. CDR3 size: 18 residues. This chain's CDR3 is CASSARQGLTAGANVLTF. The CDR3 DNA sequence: TGTGCCAGCTCAGCCCGACAGGGACTAACTGCTGGGGCCAACGTCCTGACTTTC.

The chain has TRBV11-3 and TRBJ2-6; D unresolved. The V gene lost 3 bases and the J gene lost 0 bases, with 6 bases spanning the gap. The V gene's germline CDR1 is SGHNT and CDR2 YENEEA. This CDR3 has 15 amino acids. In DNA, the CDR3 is TGTGCCAGCAGCTTTAGGGACTCTGGGGCCAACGTCCTGACTTTC. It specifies CASSFRDSGANVLTF.

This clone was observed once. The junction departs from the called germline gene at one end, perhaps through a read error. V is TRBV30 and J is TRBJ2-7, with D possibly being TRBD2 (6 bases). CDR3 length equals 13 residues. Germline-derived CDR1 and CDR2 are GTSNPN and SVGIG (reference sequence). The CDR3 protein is CAWRRGGTYEQYF. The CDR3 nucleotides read TGTGCCTGGAGGAGGGGAGGCACCTACGAACAGTACTTC.

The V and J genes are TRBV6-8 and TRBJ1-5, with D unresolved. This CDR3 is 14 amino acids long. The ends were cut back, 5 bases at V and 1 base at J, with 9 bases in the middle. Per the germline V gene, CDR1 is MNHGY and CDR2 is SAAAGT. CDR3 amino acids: CASSTLGSNQPQHF. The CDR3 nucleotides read TGTGCCAGCAGTACCCTCGGGAGCAATCAGCCCCAGCATTTT.

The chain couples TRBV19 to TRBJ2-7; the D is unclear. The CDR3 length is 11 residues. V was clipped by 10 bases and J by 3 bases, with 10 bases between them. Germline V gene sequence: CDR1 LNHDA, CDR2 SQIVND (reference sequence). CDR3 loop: CATGMGYEQYF. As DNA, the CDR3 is TGTGCCACCGGTATGGGCTACGAGCAGTACTTC.

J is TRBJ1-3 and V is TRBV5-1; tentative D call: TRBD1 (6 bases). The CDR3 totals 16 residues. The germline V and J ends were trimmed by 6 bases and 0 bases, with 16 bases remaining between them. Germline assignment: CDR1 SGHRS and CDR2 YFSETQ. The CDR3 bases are TGCGCCAGCAACTTCCCGGACAGCTTCTCTGGAAACACCATATATTTT. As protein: CASNFPDSFSGNTIYF.

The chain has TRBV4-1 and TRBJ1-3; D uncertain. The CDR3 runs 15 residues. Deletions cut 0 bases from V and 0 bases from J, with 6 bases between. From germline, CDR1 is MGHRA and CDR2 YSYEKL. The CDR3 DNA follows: TGCGCCAGCAGCCAAGACAGATTCTCTGGAAACACCATATATTTT. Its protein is CASSQDRFSGNTIYF.

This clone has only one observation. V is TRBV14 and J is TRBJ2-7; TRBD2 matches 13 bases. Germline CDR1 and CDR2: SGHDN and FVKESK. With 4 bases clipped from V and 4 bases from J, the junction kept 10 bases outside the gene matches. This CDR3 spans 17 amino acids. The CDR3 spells CASSPKPGLAGSYEQYF. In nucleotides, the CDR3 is TGTGCCAGCAGCCCCAAGCCGGGACTAGCGGGGAGTTACGAGCAGTACTTC.